The T cell receptor (beta chain) described here comes from a study of low-dose radiotherapy and immunotherapy resistance in tumors. Every donor's regimen consisted of nivolumab, ipilimumab, aspirin, low-dose cyclophosphamide and low-dose radiotherapy. The V gene lost 7 bases and the J gene lost 5 bases, with 12 bases spanning the gap. The CDR3 sequence is 12 residues long. Looked up from germline, CDR1 is SNHLY and CDR2 is FYNNEI. Gene-specific TRAV and TRBV primers were used for first-strand cDNA, covering alpha and beta chains. The PCR that amplified TCRs ran for around 20 cycles, relying on a constant-region primer and a V-primer adapter. TCRdb re-derived calls from the reads in MiXCR, one entry per CDR3 protein. The sample has over 7,500 distinct CDR3 sequences, 60% to 80% seen once; the top ten hold approximately 7%.

The genes are TRBV2 and TRBJ2-7, with a weak D call TRBD1 (6 bases). This clonotype was obtained from a human donor with advanced metastatic prostate, ovarian, gallbladder or colorectal cancer (not recorded which). This table probably holds off-target reads from a library built for another chain. Here the CDR3 reads CASTLAGDEQYF. The DNA for the CDR3 is TGTGCCAGCACGTTAGCAGGGGACGAGCAGTACTTC.